The 23 T cell receptor beta chains in this list originate from one sample, sequenced in a study of cytomegalovirus exposure and HLA in healthy donors. The PCR employed 60 Vbeta primers together with 13 Jbeta primers. Sequencing was performed with immunoSEQ multiplex PCR; in TCRdb, only in-frame clones are kept and a portion is missing. Among some 220,000 clones listed, approximately 84% were seen once. The material sequenced was PBMCs. The receptor source for this set is a girl aged 2 to 10 in good health and CMV-seronegative.

V and J are TRBV9 and TRBJ1-3; tentative D call: TRBD1 (6 bases). The ends were cut back, 3 bases at V and 0 bases at J, with 13 bases in the middle. Germline CDR1 is SGDLS and CDR2 is YYNGEE. This CDR3 is built from 16 residues. The DNA of the CDR3 is TGTGCCAGCAGCGCTTACAGGGCTTACTCTGGAAACACCATATATTTT. Translating it yields CASSAYRAYSGNTIYF.

This chain uses TRBV19 with TRBJ2-7; 7 positions match TRBD1. The germline gives CDR1 LNHDA, CDR2 SQIVND (reference sequence). V lost 5 bases, J lost 3 bases, and 4 bases stayed unmatched. The CDR3 length is 13 residues. CDR3 bases: TGTGCCAGTAGTGCACACAGGGGCTACGAGCAGTACTTC. This encodes CASSAHRGYEQYF.

The V and J genes are TRBV5-1 and TRBJ1-3; D possibly corresponds to TRBD1 (6 bases). The germline gives CDR1 SGHRS, CDR2 YFSETQ. Trimming pared 4 bases from V and 1 base from J, leaving 15 bases between. This CDR3 region has 16 residues. The DNA of the CDR3 is TGCGCCAGCAGCCCCCGAGGGGGTGGGTCTGGAAACACCATATATTTT. Translation: CASSPRGGGSGNTIYF.

The chain employs TRBV18 and TRBJ1-5; unclear D gene. Germline V gives CDR1 KGHSH, CDR2 LQKENI. V was cut by 2 bases and J by 6 bases, with 8 bases left in between. The CDR3 sequence is 13 residues long. The DNA for the CDR3 is TGTGCCAGCTCACCAGCCTCAGGTCAGCCCCAGCATTTT. Protein sequence: CASSPASGQPQHF.

V usage is TRBV6-6 and J usage is TRBJ2-7; D perhaps matches TRBD2 (6 bases). The CDR3 contains 15 residues. Trimming cost V 0 bases and J 2 bases, with 11 bases left between them. Germline values: CDR1 MNHNY, CDR2 SVGAGI (reference sequence). CDR3 protein: CASSYSWGETYEQYF. CDR3 bases: TGTGCCAGCAGTTACTCGTGGGGGGAGACCTACGAGCAGTACTTC.

This sequence joins TRBV6-5 and TRBJ2-2; D is unclear. This CDR3 has 12 residues. Trimming pared 4 bases from V and 4 bases from J, leaving 4 bases between. Germline values: CDR1 MNHEY, CDR2 SVGAGI. The CDR3 DNA sequence: TGTGCCAGCAGTTTAGTCACCGGGGAGCTGTTTTTT. This sequence encodes CASSLVTGELFF.

This clone was observed a single time. V usage is TRBV4-1 and J usage is TRBJ1-5; weak D call: TRBD1 (6 bases). CDR1 is MGHRA, CDR2 YSYEKL, per germline. V lost 3 bases to trimming and J lost 4 bases, with 19 bases between them. The CDR3 length is 17 residues. The CDR3 protein is CASSHPSAGAPNQPQHF. For the CDR3, the DNA is TGCGCCAGCAGCCACCCCTCGGCAGGGGCTCCTAATCAGCCCCAGCATTTT.

This clone has only one observation. The chain links TRBV5-1 to TRBJ2-7, with 10 bases that match TRBD2. Germline V CDR1 and CDR2: SGHRS, YFSETQ. This CDR3 has 16 amino acids. The junction had 5 bases not matched to a gene; V was cut back by 1 base and J by 1 base. CDR3 region: CASSLSVAGGSYEQYF. The DNA for the CDR3 is TGCGCCAGCAGCTTGTCCGTAGCGGGAGGTTCCTACGAGCAGTACTTC.

The chain carries TRBV6-5 and TRBJ2-7; TRBD2 agrees at 10 bases. This CDR3 contains 14 residues. Germline lookup yields CDR1 MNHEY and CDR2 SVGAGI. Trimming removed 6 bases from V and 8 bases from J; junction bases left unmatched: 10. CDR3 loop: CASRLTSGATKQYF. The CDR3 DNA is TGTGCCAGCAGACTCACTAGCGGGGCGACGAAGCAGTACTTC.

This sequence joins TRBV7-8 and TRBJ2-7; no clear D. The germline V gene has CDR1 SGHVS and CDR2 FQNEAQ. Deletions cut 5 bases from V and 3 bases from J, with 8 bases between. This CDR3 has 12 residues. The CDR3 is CASSLTDYEQYF. In DNA, the CDR3 is TGTGCCAGCAGCCTCACAGACTACGAGCAGTACTTC. The full variable domain, in which reference TRBV7-8 and TRBJ2-7 provide the parts outside the CDR3, is GAGVSQSPRYKVAKRGQDVALRCDPISGHVSLFWYQQALGQGPEFLTYFQNEAQLDKSGLPSDRFFAERPEGSVSTLKIQRTQQEDSAVYLCASSLTDYEQYFGPGTRLTVT.

This clone appeared a single time. This CDR3 reads CASSPDRGRETQYF. The DNA of the CDR3 is TGTGCCAGCAGCCCGGACAGGGGGCGGGAGACCCAGTACTTC. The chain is built from TRBV5-4 and TRBJ2-5, with TRBD1 matching 11 bases. Germline V lookup: CDR1 SGHNT, CDR2 YYREEE (reference sequence). CDR3 size: 14 residues. V shed 4 bases, J shed 5 bases, and the junction held 4 bases outside the gene matches.

V usage is TRBV2 and J usage is TRBJ1-5, with 11 bases that match TRBD1. J lost 6 bases, V lost 7 bases, and 8 bases had no gene match. This CDR3 comprises 15 residues. CDR1 and CDR2 from the germline V gene are SNHLY and FYNNEI. The CDR3 coding sequence is TGTGCCAGCACCTCGGGGACAGGGGGAGGTCAGCCCCAGCATTTT. It specifies CASTSGTGGGQPQHF.

This chain uses TRBV7-9 with TRBJ2-3, with unresolved D. The CDR3 extends over 12 amino acids. V lost 8 bases and J lost 6, with 12 bases in between. Germline CDR1 is SEHNR and CDR2 is FQNEAQ (reference sequence). The CDR3 sequence: CASGEAPDTQYF. The CDR3 DNA is TGTGCCAGCGGTGAAGCACCCGATACGCAGTATTTT.

This clone was recorded a few times. The chain employs TRBV6-5 and TRBJ1-1; the match to TRBD1 covers 7 bases. Germline-derived CDR1 and CDR2 are MNHEY and SVGAGI. The CDR3 is 12 amino acids. After removal of 6 bases from V and 7 bases from J, the junction contained 5 bases not matched to a gene. The DNA of the CDR3 is TGTGCCAGCAGGCGTTACAGGGGTGAAGCTTTCTTT. Translated, it gives CASRRYRGEAFF.

This rearrangement joins TRBV7-9 to TRBJ1-2; 9 nucleotides align to TRBD1. The CDR3 has 14 residues. Germline V gene data show CDR1 as SEHNR and CDR2 as FQNEAQ (reference sequence). V dropped 5 bases and J dropped 8; count of bases not matched to a gene: 9. CDR3 sequence (DNA): TGTGCCAGCAGCAATAACAGGGGGCGCGAAGGCTACACCTTC. This sequence encodes CASSNNRGREGYTF.

The rearrangement links TRBV6-5 to TRBJ2-3; the D gene is possibly TRBD2 (5 bases). This CDR3 is built from 13 residues. Germline CDR1 is MNHEY and CDR2 is SVGAGI. The V and J ends lost 2 bases and 6 bases respectively, with 9 bases between them. CDR3: CASSYGIADTQYF. The CDR3 region has the DNA TGTGCCAGCAGTTACGGGATAGCGGATACGCAGTATTTT.

The chain joins TRBV4-1 to TRBJ2-1; 11 nucleotides agree with TRBD2. V lost 1 base to trimming and J lost 12 bases; unmatched junction nucleotides: 11. The CDR3 covers 16 residues. Germline CDR1 is MGHRA and CDR2 is YSYEKL. CDR3: CASSQATSGGQGVQFF. The CDR3 bases are TGCGCCAGCAGCCAAGCTACTAGCGGGGGACAGGGTGTGCAGTTCTTC.

This clone was detected once. The CDR3 loop reads CASSQDLSGRGNEQFF. The CDR3 DNA sequence: TGCGCCAGCAGCCAAGATCTCAGCGGGAGGGGGAATGAGCAGTTCTTC. V and J are TRBV4-1 and TRBJ2-1; 10 bases are shared with TRBD2. The V and J ends lost 0 bases and 7 bases, in that order; junction bases with no gene match: 6. There are 16 residues in the CDR3. Germline assignment: CDR1 MGHRA and CDR2 YSYEKL.

The chain joins TRBV4-1 to TRBJ1-2, with TRBD1 matching over 7 bases. Trimming at V came to 0 bases and at J to 4 bases, leaving 11 bases not matched to a gene. The CDR3 covers 17 residues. Germline V CDR1 and CDR2: MGHRA, YSYEKL. This CDR3 reads CASSQETGASSFYGYTF. Here the CDR3 DNA reads TGCGCCAGCAGCCAAGAAACAGGGGCCTCCTCTTTCTATGGCTACACCTTC.

The chain is built from TRBV9 and TRBJ2-5; 7 bases map to TRBD1. This CDR3 contains 16 residues. The germline gives CDR1 SGDLS, CDR2 YYNGEE. The J segment lost 0 bases and the V segment lost 3 bases, leaving 8 bases of the junction unmatched. CDR3 sequence (DNA): TGTGCCAGCAGCGCCCAATGGGACAGCGACCAAGAGACCCAGTACTTC. Translation gives CASSAQWDSDQETQYF. Looking up the rest from reference TRBV9 and TRBJ2-5 gives the full variable domain: DSGVTQTPKHLITATGQRVTLRCSPRSGDLSVYWYQQSLDQGLQFLIQYYNGEERAKGNILERFSAQQFPDLHSELNLSSLELGDSALYFCASSAQWDSDQETQYFGPGTRLLVL.

This clone appeared a single time. The chain uses TRBV20-1 and TRBJ2-7, with a possible D match to TRBD2 (5 bases). V lost 5 bases to trimming and J lost 6 bases, with 11 bases between them. The CDR3 consists of 11 residues. Germline CDR1 is DFQATT and CDR2 is SNEGSKA (reference sequence). The CDR3 bases are TGCAGTGCTGCGGGCGTCACCGAGCAGTACTTC. Translation: CSAAGVTEQYF.

The J gene is TRBJ2-5, the V gene TRBV5-1; tentatively, D is TRBD1 (6 bases). Trimming took 5 bases from V and 5 from J, leaving 13 bases between them. The germline CDR1 and CDR2 sequences are SGHRS and YFSETQ. This CDR3 is 13 amino acids long. CDR3 sequence: CASRPGDSETQYF. The CDR3, as DNA: TGCGCCAGCAGGCCAGGGGATTCGGAGACCCAGTACTTC.

The chain is built from TRBV5-5 and TRBJ2-5; 8 nucleotides line up with TRBD2. The germline V gene encodes CDR1 SGHKS and CDR2 YYEKEE (reference sequence). Trimming took 1 base from V and 4 from J; bases not matched to a gene: 9. The CDR3 has 16 amino acids. As DNA, the CDR3 is TGTGCCAGCAGCTTGTGGGGCGCGGGGGGCCGAGAGACCCAGTACTTC. It codes for CASSLWGAGGRETQYF. The full variable domain, completed using reference TRBV5-5 and TRBJ2-5, is DAGVTQSPTHLIKTRGQQVTLRCSPISGHKSVSWYQQVLGQGPQFIFQYYEKEERGRGNFPDRFSARQFPNYSSELNVNALLLGDSALYLCASSLWGAGGRETQYFGPGTRLLVL.